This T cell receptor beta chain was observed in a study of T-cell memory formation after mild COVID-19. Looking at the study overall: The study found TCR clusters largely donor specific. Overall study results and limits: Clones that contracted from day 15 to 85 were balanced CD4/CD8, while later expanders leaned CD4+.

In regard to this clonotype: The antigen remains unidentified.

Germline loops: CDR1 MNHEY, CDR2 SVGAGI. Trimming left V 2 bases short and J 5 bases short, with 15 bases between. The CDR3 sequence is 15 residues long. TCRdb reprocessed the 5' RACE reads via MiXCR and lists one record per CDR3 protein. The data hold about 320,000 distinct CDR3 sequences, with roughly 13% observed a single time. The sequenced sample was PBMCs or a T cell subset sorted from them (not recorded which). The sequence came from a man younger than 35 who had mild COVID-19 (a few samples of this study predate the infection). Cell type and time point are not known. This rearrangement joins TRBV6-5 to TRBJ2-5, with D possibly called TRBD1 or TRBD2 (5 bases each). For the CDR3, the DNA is TGTGCCAGCAGTTACAGGTGGACCTGGGGGGAGACCCAGTACTTC. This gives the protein CASSYRWTWGETQYF.